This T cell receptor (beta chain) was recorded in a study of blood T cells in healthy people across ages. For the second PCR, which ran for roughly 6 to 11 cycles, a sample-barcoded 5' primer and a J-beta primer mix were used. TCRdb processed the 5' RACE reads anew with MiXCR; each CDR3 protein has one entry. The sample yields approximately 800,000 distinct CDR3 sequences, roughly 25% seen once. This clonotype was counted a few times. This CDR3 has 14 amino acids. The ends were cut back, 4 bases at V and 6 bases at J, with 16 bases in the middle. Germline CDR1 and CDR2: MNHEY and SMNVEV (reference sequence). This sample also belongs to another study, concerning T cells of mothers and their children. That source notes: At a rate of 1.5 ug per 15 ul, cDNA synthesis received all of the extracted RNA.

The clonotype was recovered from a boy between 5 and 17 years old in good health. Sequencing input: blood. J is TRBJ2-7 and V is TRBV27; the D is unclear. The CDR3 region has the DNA TGTGCCAGCAGTTCCACTGACGCTCAATCCGAGCAGTACTTC. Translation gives CASSSTDAQSEQYF.